These 14 T cell receptor beta chains came from one sample sequenced in a study of beta chain features in type 1 diabetes listed by TCRdb under 2018. Libraries were made using the immunoSEQ multiplex PCR assay. All of the isolated RNA was reverse transcribed with the High Capacity cDNA Reverse Transcription Kit, so expressed TCRB transcripts were sequenced. The table was pulled from immuneACCESS by TCRdb, which kept in-frame rearrangements only. Such tables lose some clones; where checked, under half of the loss comes from unresolved V genes, and the rest has no known cause. A total of 850,000 to 900,000 clones appear in this sample, roughly 15% of them only once. Of the sample, 0.02% to 0.025% falls within the top ten clones. The specimen was naive CD4+ T cells from blood. This sample's cell subset or site label indicates: true naive CD4+ T cells. These receptors were taken from a woman aged 18-29 years in good health.

In this sample, this clone turned up a few times. CDR3 sequence: CASSATSGRVVREQFF. The CDR3 DNA sequence: TGTGCCAGCAGCGCGACTAGCGGGAGGGTGGTTCGGGAGCAGTTCTTC. The chain links TRBV9 to TRBJ2-1; TRBD2 agrees at 14 bases. V lost 3 bases to trimming and J lost 10 bases; unmatched junction nucleotides: 9. Germline loops: CDR1 SGDLS, CDR2 YYNGEE. The CDR3 is 16 amino acids.

The chain links TRBV6-5 to TRBJ1-2, with D unresolved. CDR3 size: 13 residues. The germline V gene encodes CDR1 MNHEY and CDR2 SVGAGI. V shed 7 bases and J shed 2 bases, with 11 bases lying between them. CDR3 nucleotide sequence: TGTGCCAGCAAGACACTCTCGAACTATGGCTACACCTTC. Amino acid sequence: CASKTLSNYGYTF.

The chain uses TRBV7-3 and TRBJ2-7; D may be TRBD1 (6 bases). Looked up from germline, CDR1 is SGHTA and CDR2 is FQGTGA. V dropped 5 bases and J dropped 1 base, with 15 bases sitting between them. The CDR3 spans 15 residues. CDR3 DNA: TGTGCCAGCAGCACCCTACAGGGTTGGTCCTACGAGCAGTACTTC. Its protein product is CASSTLQGWSYEQYF.

This clone was seen only a few times. V and J are TRBV5-1 and TRBJ2-7, with TRBD2 identical over 8 bases. CDR1 SGHRS and CDR2 YFSETQ come from the germline V gene. The CDR3 is 14 amino acids. Trimming at V came to 4 bases and at J to 6 bases, leaving 9 bases not matched to a gene. The CDR3 sequence is CASSPLGTRSEQYF. The DNA of the CDR3 is TGCGCCAGCAGCCCCCTGGGGACTAGGAGCGAGCAGTACTTC.

This clone was detected only a few times. The V gene is TRBV28, the J gene TRBJ2-1, with 10 positions matching TRBD2. This CDR3 is 16 amino acids long. Germline CDR1 reads MDHEN; CDR2 reads SYDVKM. The trim removed 5 bases at V and 2 bases at J, leaving 6 bases unmatched. CDR3 protein: CASSPWTSGTYNEQFF. CDR3 DNA: TGTGCCAGCAGTCCATGGACTAGCGGAACCTACAATGAGCAGTTCTTC.

Note on this clone: This sample includes further DNA sequences coding for the same CDR3. The genes are TRBV10-3 and TRBJ2-7, with D possibly TRBD2 on 6 matching bases. V lost 3 bases and J 3 bases, leaving 6 bases between the germline ends. Per germline, CDR1 ENHRY and CDR2 SYGVKD. The CDR3 length is 12 residues. CDR3 sequence (DNA): TGTGCCATCAGTGACGGGGGCTACGAGCAGTACTTC. Translating gives CAISDGGYEQYF.

The chain combines TRBV15 with TRBJ2-1, with a weak D call TRBD2 (6 bases). This CDR3 contains 15 residues. In germline, CDR1 is LNHNV, CDR2 YYDKDF (reference sequence). The germline V and J ends were trimmed by 1 base and 4 bases, with 11 bases remaining between them. CDR3 loop: CATSRVRGTYNEQFF. The CDR3 nucleotides are TGTGCCACCAGCAGAGTCCGCGGGACTTACAATGAGCAGTTCTTC.

The chain employs TRBV10-3 and TRBJ2-2; unclear D gene. Germline V CDR1 and CDR2: ENHRY, SYGVKD. The CDR3 spans 11 residues. V shed 3 bases and J shed 6 bases, with 2 bases lying between them. The CDR3 is CAISDSGELFF. In nucleotides, the CDR3 is TGTGCCATCAGTGACTCCGGGGAGCTGTTTTTT.

This clone was observed a few times. The rearrangement uses TRBV18 and TRBJ1-5, with 7 positions matching TRBD1. CDR3 size: 13 residues. The germline V gene has CDR1 KGHSH and CDR2 LQKENI. Germline trimming cut 4 bases from V and 7 bases from J; bases unmatched to any gene: 4. The CDR3 DNA reads TGTGCCAGCTCACTTCAGGGGGACCAGCCCCAGCATTTT. Protein: CASSLQGDQPQHF.

Comment on this clone: One end of the junction is discordant with germline, which a read error may explain. CDR3 DNA sequence: TGTGCCAGCAGGCACAGGAACGCTGAAGCTTTCTTT. This sequence encodes CASRHRNAEAFF. J is TRBJ1-1 and V is TRBV6-1; tentative D call: TRBD1 (5 bases). This CDR3 has 12 residues. Looked up from germline, CDR1 is MNHNS and CDR2 is SASEGT.

This chain joins TRBV9 and TRBJ2-1, with 9 bases aligning to TRBD1. The CDR3 spans 15 residues. Germline V gives CDR1 SGDLS, CDR2 YYNGEE. Losses at the gene ends were 3 bases for V and 1 base for J; bases not matched to a gene: 2. The CDR3 is CASSGGQGSYNEQFF. As DNA, the CDR3 is TGTGCCAGCAGCGGAGGACAGGGGTCCTACAATGAGCAGTTCTTC. Combining the CDR3 with reference TRBV9 and TRBJ2-1 gives the whole variable domain DSGVTQTPKHLITATGQRVTLRCSPRSGDLSVYWYQQSLDQGLQFLIQYYNGEERAKGNILERFSAQQFPDLHSELNLSSLELGDSALYFCASSGGQGSYNEQFFGPGTRLTVL.

This clone was seen only a few times. The chain recombines TRBV28 with TRBJ2-3; 10 nucleotides match TRBD2. Trimming took 8 bases from V and 3 from J; bases not matched to a gene: 8. The CDR3 is 15 residues long. In germline, CDR1 is MDHEN, CDR2 SYDVKM. In DNA form, the CDR3 reads TGTGCCAGCTTCCCTAGCGGGAGATGGACAGATACGCAGTATTTT. Its translation: CASFPSGRWTDTQYF.

For this clone: The same CDR3 is also encoded by other DNA sequences in this sample. This chain uses TRBV28 with TRBJ2-7; D remains ambiguous. The CDR3 consists of 10 residues. Per the germline V gene, CDR1 is MDHEN and CDR2 is SYDVKM. With 8 bases removed from V and 1 base from J, the gap between germline ends came to 3 bases. For the CDR3, the DNA is TGTGCCAGCGGGTCCTACGAGCAGTACTTC. Translated: CASGSYEQYF.

This clone was counted a few times. V is TRBV6-6 and J is TRBJ2-3, with D unresolved. The CDR3 totals 13 residues. V was cut by 9 bases and J by 2 bases, with 12 bases left in between. CDR1 is MNHNY, CDR2 SVGAGI, per germline (reference sequence). CDR3 bases: TGTGCCAGTTATCAACGCCACACAGATACGCAGTATTTT. This translates into CASYQRHTDTQYF.